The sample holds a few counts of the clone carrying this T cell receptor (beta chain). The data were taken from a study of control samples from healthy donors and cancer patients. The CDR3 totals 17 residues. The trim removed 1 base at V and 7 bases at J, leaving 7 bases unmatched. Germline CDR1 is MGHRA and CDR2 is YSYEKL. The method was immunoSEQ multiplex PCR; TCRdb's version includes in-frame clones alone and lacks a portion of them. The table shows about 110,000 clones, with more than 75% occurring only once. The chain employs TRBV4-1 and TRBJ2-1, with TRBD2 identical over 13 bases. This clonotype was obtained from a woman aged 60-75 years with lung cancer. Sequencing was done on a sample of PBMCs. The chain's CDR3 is CASSQVTETSGRNEQFF. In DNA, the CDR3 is TGCGCCAGCAGCCAAGTTACAGAGACTAGCGGGAGGAATGAGCAGTTCTTC.